The entry that follows covers one T cell receptor beta chain sequence. Its target is not known. This sample was taken from a study of T cell responses to AZD1222 COVID-19 vaccine. General observations from the study: Females outnumbered males among donors, who were mostly white British; clonal diversity was possibly underestimated.

Produced via immunoSEQ multiplex PCR; TCRdb's table is partial and in-frame only. The top ten hold approximately 7% of the sample, which has tens of thousands of clones, roughly nine tenths seen once. Between the trimmed V and J ends, which lost 0 bases and 3 bases, there was a span of 11 bases. The CDR3 covers 15 residues. Germline V CDR1 and CDR2: SGHDN, FVKESK. The clonotype comes from an adult in good health. This sample comprised peripheral blood, obtained on day 0 of AZD1222 vaccination. V and J are TRBV14 and TRBJ1-1; D possibly corresponds to TRBD1 (6 bases). CDR3 loop: CASSQDWAGDTEAFF. In DNA, the CDR3 is TGTGCCAGCAGCCAAGATTGGGCAGGGGACACTGAAGCTTTCTTT. Full variable domain (outside the CDR3, taken from reference TRBV14 and TRBJ1-1): EAGVTQFPSHSVIEKGQTVTLRCDPISGHDNLYWYRRVMGKEIKFLLHFVKESKQDESGMPNNRFLAERTGGTYSTLKVQPAELEDSGVYFCASSQDWAGDTEAFFGQGTRLTVV.